Below are 28 T cell receptor beta chains sequenced from a single sample in a study of PD-L1 blockade in urothelial cancer. Time point indicated: peripheral blood 6 weeks after treatment start. Produced via immunoSEQ multiplex PCR; TCRdb's table is partial and in-frame only. This sample has 15,000 to 20,000 clones, with under 85% found just once. Material: PBMCs, obtained around atezolizumab (anti-PD-L1) treatment. Receptor source: a man in his fifties or sixties with urothelial cancer.

The V and J genes are TRBV9 and TRBJ1-2; 10 nucleotides align to TRBD1. The CDR3 consists of 14 residues. Germline V gives CDR1 SGDLS, CDR2 YYNGEE. Trimming took 0 bases from V and 7 from J; bases not matched to a gene: 3. This chain's CDR3 is CASSVGQGASGYTF. The CDR3 coding sequence is TGTGCCAGCAGCGTAGGACAGGGGGCTTCTGGCTACACCTTC.

This chain links TRBV4-2 with TRBJ2-7; maybe TRBD1 (5 bases). The CDR3 spans 16 residues. CDR1 LGHNA and CDR2 YNFKEQ come from the germline V gene. The germline V and J ends were trimmed by 0 bases and 0 bases, with 12 bases remaining between them. The CDR3 spells CASSQEYPGNSYEQYF. The CDR3 DNA sequence: TGTGCCAGCAGCCAAGAATACCCAGGGAACTCCTACGAGCAGTACTTC.

This clone counts as medium-sized. The chain recombines TRBV9 with TRBJ2-1; a possible D gene is TRBD2 (6 bases). This CDR3 is built from 14 residues. Germline V CDR1 and CDR2: SGDLS, YYNGEE. V lost 1 base, J lost 9 bases, and 14 bases lay in between. In DNA, the CDR3 is TGTGCCAGCAGCGTACCCCTCCTGGGAGGTGAGCAGTTCTTC. Encoded protein: CASSVPLLGGEQFF.

The V gene is TRBV7-9, the J gene TRBJ1-1; D uncertain. Germline V gene data show CDR1 as SEHNR and CDR2 as FQNEAQ (reference sequence). The CDR3 spans 14 residues. V dropped 7 bases and J dropped 5 bases, with 17 bases sitting between them. CDR3 nucleotides: TGTGCCAGCACGGATCGTCAGGCCGCGACTGAAGCTTTCTTT. It encodes CASTDRQAATEAFF. Full variable domain (remainder filled in from reference TRBV7-9 and TRBJ1-1): DTGVSQNPRHKITKRGQNVTFRCDPISEHNRLYWYRQTLGQGPEFLTYFQNEAQLEKSRLLSDRFSAERPKGSFSTLEIQRTEQGDSAMYLCASTDRQAATEAFFGQGTRLTVV.

This chain uses TRBV9 with TRBJ1-6; 8 bases align to TRBD1. Germline CDR1 reads SGDLS; CDR2 reads YYNGEE. J gave up 7 bases and V 0 bases, and 0 bases lay outside the gene matches. This CDR3 contains 14 residues. The CDR3 loop reads CASSVGTGNSPLHF. CDR3 bases: TGTGCCAGCAGCGTAGGGACAGGGAATTCACCCCTCCACTTT.

The V call is TRBV13, the J call TRBJ1-1; D possibly corresponds to TRBD1 (5 bases). The CDR3 consists of 13 residues. CDR1 is PRHDT, CDR2 FYEKMQ, per germline (reference sequence). V lost 4 bases and J 7 bases, leaving 13 bases between the germline ends. The CDR3 is CASSSGGVSEAFF. CDR3 in DNA: TGTGCCAGCAGCTCAGGAGGGGTTAGTGAAGCTTTCTTT.

This clone was seen more than once but under ten times. The gene calls are TRBV11-2 and TRBJ2-5; 8 bases agree with TRBD1. CDR1 SGHAT and CDR2 FQNNGV come from the germline V gene. The CDR3 covers 15 residues. V shed 3 bases, J shed 1 base, and the junction held 4 bases outside the gene matches. The CDR3: CASSFQGAAQETQYF. The DNA for the CDR3 is TGTGCCAGCAGCTTCCAGGGGGCCGCCCAAGAGACCCAGTACTTC.

This rearrangement joins TRBV9 to TRBJ2-3; D unresolved. Germline assignment: CDR1 SGDLS and CDR2 YYNGEE. The CDR3 totals 14 residues. Trimming left V 2 bases short and J 4 bases short, with 11 bases between. The CDR3 sequence: CASSVQFGSDTQYF. The CDR3 DNA follows: TGTGCCAGCAGCGTCCAATTCGGGTCAGATACGCAGTATTTT.

The chain has TRBV6-5 and TRBJ1-5; 8 positions match TRBD1. CDR3 size: 14 residues. Per germline, CDR1 MNHEY and CDR2 SVGAGI. V shed 5 bases, J shed 6 bases, and the junction held 6 bases outside the gene matches. Here the CDR3 reads CASSSRGRGQPQHF. DNA for the CDR3: TGTGCCAGCAGTAGCAGGGGGCGCGGTCAGCCCCAGCATTTT.

The chain links TRBV18 to TRBJ1-4, with 7 bases lining up with TRBD1. The CDR3 length is 15 residues. J lost 7 bases, V lost 4 bases, and 9 bases had no gene match. Germline V gives CDR1 KGHSH, CDR2 LQKENI. DNA of the CDR3: TGTGCCAGCTCACGGGGGGACAGCTTCTCTGAAAAACTGTTTTTT. This sequence encodes CASSRGDSFSEKLFF.

V and J are TRBV5-4 and TRBJ2-7; 7 positions match TRBD1. V shed 2 bases and J 6 bases; nucleotides not matched to a gene: 2. Germline CDR1 and CDR2: SGHNT and YYREEE (reference sequence). The CDR3 runs to 12 residues. The CDR3 DNA reads as TGTGCCAGCAGCTTAACAGGGGCCGAGCAGTACTTC. Translated: CASSLTGAEQYF.

The rearrangement uses TRBV27 and TRBJ2-7, with a tentative D call TRBD1 (6 bases). The V gene's germline CDR1 is MNHEY and CDR2 SMNVEV (reference sequence). This CDR3 is built from 14 residues. V lost 6 bases and J 2 bases, leaving 14 bases between the germline ends. The CDR3 DNA is TGTGCCAGCAGGTCGAACAGGGACACCTACGAGCAGTACTTC. Its translation: CASRSNRDTYEQYF.

The genes are TRBV13 and TRBJ2-3; 8 bases agree with TRBD2. In germline, CDR1 is PRHDT, CDR2 FYEKMQ (reference sequence). CDR3 size: 14 residues. V lost 5 bases to trimming and J lost 3 bases; unmatched junction nucleotides: 4. The CDR3 here is CASSLAGGTDTQYF. The CDR3, as DNA: TGTGCCAGCAGCCTGGCGGGGGGAACAGATACGCAGTATTTT. Full variable domain (rest looked up from reference TRBV13 and TRBJ2-3): AAGVIQSPRHLIKEKRETATLKCYPIPRHDTVYWYQQGPGQDPQFLISFYEKMQSDKGSIPDRFSAQQFSDYHSELNMSSLELGDSALYFCASSLAGGTDTQYFGPGTRLTVL.

This chain uses TRBV5-1 with TRBJ1-1, with TRBD1 matching over 9 bases. CDR3 length: 15 residues. V lost 4 bases and J lost 7; bases outside the gene matches: 11. From germline, CDR1 is SGHRS and CDR2 YFSETQ. CDR3 sequence reads: CASSEASGTGYEAFF. CDR3 bases: TGCGCCAGCAGCGAAGCTTCCGGGACAGGGTATGAAGCTTTCTTT.

The CDR3 is CASSFRDSGNSPLHF. In DNA, the CDR3 is TGTGCCAGCAGCTTCCGGGACAGTGGGAATTCACCCCTCCACTTT. The rearrangement joins TRBV11-2 to TRBJ1-6; 7 bases fit TRBD1. The J segment lost 7 bases and the V segment lost 3 bases, leaving 6 bases of the junction unmatched. CDR3 length: 15 amino acids. Germline assignment: CDR1 SGHAT and CDR2 FQNNGV.

V and J are TRBV7-9 and TRBJ2-3; perhaps TRBD2 as D (5 bases). The germline V and J ends were trimmed by 3 bases and 0 bases, with 13 bases remaining between them. The CDR3 length is 16 residues. The germline V gene has CDR1 SEHNR and CDR2 FQNEAQ (reference sequence). The CDR3: CASSFRLAASTDTQYF. The CDR3 nucleotides are TGTGCCAGCAGCTTTCGGCTAGCTGCGAGCACAGATACGCAGTATTTT.

The chain uses TRBV6-1 and TRBJ2-1; D is perhaps TRBD1 (6 bases). V dropped 7 bases and J dropped 3 bases, with 10 bases sitting between them. The length of the CDR3 is 13 residues. Looked up from germline, CDR1 is MNHNS and CDR2 is SASEGT. CDR3 in amino acids: CASTRDNYNEQFF. As DNA, the CDR3 is TGTGCCAGCACCCGGGACAACTACAATGAGCAGTTCTTC.

This chain links TRBV11-2 with TRBJ2-7; 7 nucleotides agree with TRBD1. With V trimmed by 1 base and J by 0 bases, 3 bases remained unmatched. Per the germline V gene, CDR1 is SGHAT and CDR2 is FQNNGV. The CDR3 covers 15 residues. This chain's CDR3 is CASSLVGQASYEQYF. The CDR3 DNA reads TGTGCCAGCAGCTTAGTCGGACAGGCCTCCTACGAGCAGTACTTC.

This clone was found once. The V call is TRBV6-4, the J call TRBJ2-2; 8 nucleotides align to TRBD1. From germline, CDR1 is MRHNA and CDR2 SNTAGT. V was pared by 0 bases and J by 6 bases, with 6 bases of the junction left unmatched. CDR3 length: 16 amino acids. Written as DNA, the CDR3 is TGTGCCAGCAGTGACTCGAGCAGGGGGCGCCCCGGGGAGCTGTTTTTT. This gives the protein CASSDSSRGRPGELFF.

This clone was detected only once. The chain recombines TRBV10-1 with TRBJ1-1; a weak D match, TRBD1 (5 bases). This CDR3 contains 15 residues. Germline values: CDR1 WNHNN, CDR2 SYGVQD (reference sequence). Trimming took 3 bases from V and 1 from J, leaving 12 bases between them. The DNA of the CDR3 is TGCGCCAGCAGTGACCCCGGGACTGAGAACACTGAAGCTTTCTTT. Amino acids: CASSDPGTENTEAFF.

The chain couples TRBV2 to TRBJ2-3; 7 bases match TRBD2. V trimming: 4 bases; J trimming: 1 base; junction bases outside the gene matches: 5. CDR3 size: 15 residues. Germline V gives CDR1 SNHLY, CDR2 FYNNEI. This chain's CDR3 is CASSVKRDGTDTQYF. CDR3 in DNA: TGTGCCAGCAGTGTGAAGCGGGACGGCACAGATACGCAGTATTTT.

The rearrangement joins TRBV5-6 to TRBJ1-6; D is unclear. Germline CDR1 SGHDT, CDR2 YYEEEE. V was clipped by 0 bases and J by 0 bases, with 7 bases between them. The CDR3 covers 16 residues. For the CDR3, the DNA is TGTGCCAGCAGCTTGGTTCCGAGCTCCTATAATTCACCCCTCCACTTT. It specifies CASSLVPSSYNSPLHF.

The chain recombines TRBV14 with TRBJ2-3; 11 nucleotides line up with TRBD2. V shed 0 bases, J shed 5 bases, and the junction held 7 bases outside the gene matches. This CDR3 is 17 amino acids long. CDR1 is SGHDN and CDR2 is FVKESK in the germline V gene. The CDR3 reads CASSQDSKLAGVDTQYF. Written as DNA, the CDR3 is TGTGCCAGCAGCCAAGACAGCAAACTAGCGGGAGTAGATACGCAGTATTTT.

The gene calls are TRBV14 and TRBJ2-5; D unclear. V lost 0 bases and J lost 8, with 10 bases in between. The CDR3 consists of 13 residues. In germline, CDR1 is SGHDN, CDR2 FVKESK. The DNA for the CDR3 is TGTGCCAGCAGCCAAGATCGCGAGAGAACCCAGTACTTC. This encodes CASSQDRERTQYF.

The rearrangement joins TRBV7-2 to TRBJ1-3; D is unclear. This CDR3 comprises 15 residues. Germline V gives CDR1 SGHTA, CDR2 FQGNSA. Trimming took off 1 base at V and 4 bases at J, with 11 bases between the two ends. In DNA, the CDR3 is TGTGCCAGCAGCTTAGGGACGCGGGTGGGAAACACCATATATTTT. It codes for CASSLGTRVGNTIYF.

V is TRBV7-2 and J is TRBJ1-4; no clear D. The CDR3 extends over 14 amino acids. Looked up from germline, CDR1 is SGHTA and CDR2 is FQGNSA. Trimming shortened V by 3 bases and J by 8 bases, and 13 bases separated the two germline ends. CDR3 sequence (DNA): TGTGCCAGCAGCTTCATGGGGAGAGGAGAAAAACTGTTTTTT. It codes for CASSFMGRGEKLFF.

This clone was found a few times. The chain links TRBV7-8 to TRBJ1-4; D remains unclear. Trimming cost V 1 base and J 0 bases, with 12 bases left between them. This CDR3 contains 17 residues. Germline V gives CDR1 SGHVS, CDR2 FQNEAQ. The CDR3 DNA sequence: TGTGCCAGCAGCTTAGTGCAGGTCCAGGCAACTAATGAAAAACTGTTTTTT. This gives the protein CASSLVQVQATNEKLFF.

The V and J genes are TRBV12-5 and TRBJ2-3, with 9 bases identical to TRBD2. Looked up from germline, CDR1 is LGHNT and CDR2 is FRNRAP. V trimming: 0 bases; J trimming: 5 bases; junction bases outside the gene matches: 6. CDR3 size: 16 residues. The CDR3 sequence: CASGLVGGRAVDTQYF. The DNA of the CDR3 is TGTGCTAGTGGTTTGGTCGGCGGGAGGGCCGTAGATACGCAGTATTTT.